What follows are 20 T cell receptor beta chains derived from one specimen sequenced in a study of post-analysis software for immune sequencing data. Whole-study results and caveats: Roughly 5 TRBV segments, including TRBV5-6, TRBV5-1 and TRBV20-1, were more frequent in patients than controls.

These TCRs are of unknown antigen specificity. Unique-molecular-identifier-tagged TCR beta cDNA libraries were used. MiXCR was run by TCRdb on the PCR reads, yielding one entry per CDR3 protein. Among about 200,000 distinct CDR3 sequences listed, 29% were seen once. Source material: blood. These receptor sequences come from a girl aged 2-17 years with multiple sclerosis.

This clonotype was seen more than once but under ten times. With a much larger clone just one base away, this may be a read error. This chain uses TRBV12-3 or TRBV12-4 with TRBJ2-3, with 8 nucleotides matching TRBD2. This CDR3 spans 16 amino acids. Unmatched junction bases numbered 10, after V lost 4 bases and J lost 4 bases. The CDR3 sequence is CASSSMGGGSADTQYF. CDR3 nucleotide sequence: TGTGCCAGCAGTTCCATGGGCGGGGGGAGCGCAGATACGCAGTATTTT.

This clonotype showed up many times. The V gene is TRBV29-1, the J gene TRBJ1-1; perhaps TRBD1 as D (5 bases). The CDR3 runs 14 residues. V dropped 3 bases and J dropped 1 base, with 12 bases sitting between them. Per germline, CDR1 SQVTM and CDR2 ANQGSEA. CDR3 sequence reads: CSVDPRGANTEAFF. Written as DNA, the CDR3 is TGCAGCGTTGACCCGAGGGGCGCGAACACTGAAGCTTTCTTT.

This clonotype was counted ten times or more. The chain carries TRBV28 and TRBJ2-1, with 7 bases identical to TRBD1. The V gene end was trimmed by 8 bases and the J gene end by 4 bases; junction bases not matched to a gene: 8. This CDR3 has 14 amino acids. Germline CDR1 is MDHEN and CDR2 is SYDVKM. CDR3 nucleotides: TGTGCCAGCGGGCGAGGGGACAGATACAATGAGCAGTTCTTC. Its protein is CASGRGDRYNEQFF.

The chain employs TRBV7-9 and TRBJ1-6, with 9 bases matching TRBD1. The germline CDR1 and CDR2 sequences are SEHNR and FQNEAQ (reference sequence). Trimming cost V 1 base and J 6 bases; bases outside gene matches: 7. The CDR3 length is 17 residues. The CDR3 sequence is CASSLDPGQGLNSPLHF. The DNA of the CDR3 is TGTGCCAGCAGCTTAGACCCCGGACAGGGGCTTAATTCACCCCTCCACTTT. The full variable domain, with the rest looked up from reference TRBV7-9 and TRBJ1-6, is DTGVSQNPRHKITKRGQNVTFRCDPISEHNRLYWYRQTLGQGPEFLTYFQNEAQLEKSRLLSDRFSAERPKGSFSTLEIQRTEQGDSAMYLCASSLDPGQGLNSPLHFGNGTRLTVT.

Note on this clonotype: It may be a read error: a sequence one base away is much more abundant. V is TRBV2 and J is TRBJ1-5, with D unclear. V was trimmed by 6 bases and J by 3 bases, leaving 12 bases between them. The CDR3 contains 14 residues. The germline V gene has CDR1 SNHLY and CDR2 FYNNEI. The CDR3: CASSLDLFNQPQHF. The DNA for the CDR3 is TGTGCCAGCAGCCTTGACTTATTCAATCAGCCCCAGCATTTT.

This clonotype has at least ten counts. V is TRBV4-1 and J is TRBJ1-4; the D gene is possibly TRBD1 (6 bases). The CDR3 totals 15 residues. Trimming took off 1 base at V and 7 bases at J, with 13 bases between the two ends. Per the germline V gene, CDR1 is MGHRA and CDR2 is YSYEKL. CDR3 nucleotide sequence: TGCGCCAGCAGCCAAGCTGGGGGCTTAGGTGAAAAACTGTTTTTT. It specifies CASSQAGGLGEKLFF.

In this sample, this clonotype turned up a few times. The rearrangement uses TRBV5-1 and TRBJ1-4, with 9 bases aligning to TRBD1. J lost 7 bases, V lost 3 bases, and 4 bases had no gene match. The length of the CDR3 is 14 residues. Germline V gene lookup returns CDR1 SGHRS and CDR2 YFSETQ. CDR3 region: CASSSQGAAEKLFF. CDR3 nucleotides: TGCGCCAGCAGCTCACAGGGGGCTGCTGAAAAACTGTTTTTT.

The table lists this clonotype with many counts. V gene TRBV6-5 combines with J gene TRBJ2-7; 9 nucleotides agree with TRBD1. CDR1 is MNHEY, CDR2 SVGAGI, per germline. The V gene end was trimmed by 2 bases and the J gene end by 5 bases; junction bases not matched to a gene: 10. This CDR3 has 16 amino acids. CDR3 DNA: TGTGCCAGCAGTTACAGCCCCGGACAGGGGCTGAACGAGCAGTACTTC. Translation: CASSYSPGQGLNEQYF.

To note about this clonotype: One end of the junction fails to match germline, which may point to a read error. The chain combines TRBV7-3 with TRBJ1-1; 9 bases line up with TRBD1. Germline V gene sequence: CDR1 SGHTA, CDR2 FQGTGA. The CDR3 covers 13 residues. CDR3 loop: CASSLWTGDETFF. CDR3 coding DNA: TGTGCCAGCAGCTTATGGACAGGGGATGAAACTTTCTTT.

This clonotype was counted ten times or more. This sequence joins TRBV5-1 and TRBJ2-1; the D is unclear. Germline assignment: CDR1 SGHRS and CDR2 YFSETQ. V was clipped by 4 bases and J by 6 bases, with 14 bases between them. The CDR3 consists of 14 residues. The CDR3 DNA reads as TGCGCCAGCAGCGTCCCAGCGTCAAGCAATGAGCAGTTCTTC. Its translation is CASSVPASSNEQFF.

This clonotype was detected only a few times. The gene calls are TRBV10-3 and TRBJ1-5, with a tentative D call TRBD1 (6 bases). The CDR3 has 19 residues. CDR1 is ENHRY, CDR2 SYGVKD, per germline. The ends were cut back, 8 bases at V and 3 bases at J, with 29 bases in the middle. In DNA form, the CDR3 reads TGTGCCATCGGGGGGGCTAGACAGAAACCCTATCCTTACAATCAGCCCCAGCATTTT. This gives the protein CAIGGARQKPYPYNQPQHF.

In this sample, this clonotype turned up a few times. The chain has TRBV6-6 and TRBJ1-5; D ambiguous. CDR1 and CDR2 from the germline V gene are MNHNY and SVGAGI (reference sequence). V was clipped by 8 bases and J by 5 bases, with 13 bases between them. The length of the CDR3 is 13 residues. The CDR3 here is CASLIAPHQPQHF. The DNA for the CDR3 is TGTGCCAGCCTAATAGCCCCACATCAGCCCCAGCATTTT.

The rearrangement joins TRBV6-2 or TRBV6-3 to TRBJ2-7, with 8 bases aligning to TRBD2. V lost 0 bases and J lost 7; bases outside the gene matches: 8. The CDR3 runs 15 residues. Looked up from germline, CDR1 is MNHEY and CDR2 is SVGEGT. The CDR3 here is CASSYSSGILDEQYF. CDR3 nucleotides: TGTGCCAGCAGTTACTCTAGCGGGATCCTGGATGAGCAGTACTTC.

About this clonotype itself: A much larger clone lies one base from this, so it may be a read error. The V call is TRBV4-2, the J call TRBJ2-7; 8 bases fit TRBD2. This CDR3 region has 15 residues. The germline V gene encodes CDR1 LGHNA and CDR2 YNFKEQ. The DNA for the CDR3 is TGTGCCAGCAACCAAGTTCCCCGGGAGGGCTACGAGCAGTACTTC. Translated: CASNQVPREGYEQYF.

As for this clonotype: This may stem from a read error, because a much larger clone lies one nucleotide away. This chain uses TRBV20-1 with TRBJ2-5; 8 bases align to TRBD2. Germline-derived CDR1 and CDR2 are DFQATT and SNEGSKA (reference sequence). V lost 0 bases to trimming and J lost 10 bases; unmatched junction nucleotides: 19. CDR3 length: 17 amino acids. CDR3 bases: TGCAGTGCTAGAGATTTGGCGGGGGGCGCGGGTTCCTACGACCAGTACTTC. Translating gives CSARDLAGGAGSYDQYF.

With respect to this clonotype: A much larger clonotype is one base distant, so this may be a read error. This chain joins TRBV5-4 and TRBJ2-3; 7 bases are shared with TRBD1. CDR1 and CDR2 (germline): SGHNT, YYREEE (reference sequence). There are 15 residues in the CDR3. The CDR3 here is CTSSVRGQPTDTQYF. The CDR3 DNA reads as TGTACCAGCAGCGTAAGGGGACAGCCCACAGATACGCAGTATTTT.

This clonotype was seen only once. This could be a read error, since a much larger clone is one nucleotide away. This sequence joins TRBV7-3 and TRBJ2-7; TRBD2 might be the D (7 bases). Germline V gene lookup returns CDR1 SGHTA and CDR2 FQGTGA. The CDR3 runs to 15 residues. V was shortened by 1 base and J by 4 bases, with 14 bases between the two germline ends. The CDR3: CASSLKGGMVYEQYF. The DNA of the CDR3 is TGTGCCAGCAGCTTAAAGGGGGGGATGGTATACGAGCAGTACTTC.

This clonotype was seen repeatedly, ten times or more. V usage is TRBV9 and J usage is TRBJ2-3; TRBD1 agrees at 11 bases. The CDR3 is made up of 16 amino acids. The trim removed 4 bases at V and 6 bases at J, leaving 10 bases unmatched. From germline, CDR1 is SGDLS and CDR2 YYNGEE. Here the CDR3 reads CASSSRTGGLSDTQYF. The CDR3 nucleotides are TGTGCCAGCAGCTCCCGGACAGGGGGCCTCTCGGATACGCAGTATTTT.

This clonotype has at least ten counts. The chain is built from TRBV29-1 and TRBJ2-1, with D tentatively TRBD1 or TRBD2 (6 bases each). Trimming removed 6 bases from V and 8 bases from J, with 11 bases in between. The CDR3 is 11 amino acids. CDR1 is SQVTM, CDR2 ANQGSEA, per germline. The DNA of the CDR3 is TGCAGCGTATGGAGGGGGTATGAGCAGTTCTTC. The encoded protein is CSVWRGYEQFF.

Comment on this clonotype: Since a much larger clone is just one base distant, this may be a read error. The chain has TRBV29-1 and TRBJ2-1; D is possibly TRBD2 (6 bases). The germline V gene has CDR1 SQVTM and CDR2 ANQGSEA. V lost 7 bases and J lost 5, with 18 bases in between. This CDR3 has 14 amino acids. The CDR3 DNA sequence: TGCAGCGCCAGGACAAATCCGGGAGACAATGAGCAGTTCTTC. It translates to CSARTNPGDNEQFF.